This T cell receptor (beta chain) was retrieved from a study of OX40 agonist ivuxolimab in advanced cancers. Notes on the research overall: Ivuxolimab was a fully human IgG2 agonistic monoclonal antibody targeting the costimulatory receptor OX40 (CD134). Intravenous ivuxolimab was administered to patients every 2 weeks at six dose levels: 0.01, 0.1, 0.3, 1.5, 3 and 10 mg/kg. Among the roughly 52 dose-escalation patients, some 20 had hepatocellular carcinoma, about 15 melanoma, 9 renal cell carcinoma and 9 head and neck cancer. The dose-escalation cohort was about 83% male with a mean age of roughly 62 years, ranging from 23 to 79. Prior anti-PD-1, anti-PD-L1 or anti-CTLA-4 therapy was permitted, and roughly two fifths of dose-escalation patients had received checkpoint inhibitors. Partial responses were achieved by three dose-escalation patients, of whom one had hepatocellular carcinoma and two had cutaneous melanoma. Peripheral TCRbeta sequencing aimed to test whether ivuxolimab altered TCR sequence diversity and caused clonal T-cell expansion. The paper describes the monotherapy dose-escalation part (N ≈ 50 patients) of the phase I trial of ivuxolimab. General conclusions and limits of the study: At doses of 0.1 to 3.0 mg/kg, clonal expansion of both CD4+ and CD8+ T cells in blood was seen between baseline and week 6. After ivuxolimab, CD8+ T cells had more expanded clones than CD4+ T cells on average. Low levels of normalized T-cell clonal expansion were also seen in some nonresponding patients. The antigen specificity of the peripheral T cells that underwent clonal expansion was not determined. In the 0.1-3.0 mg/kg groups, partial responders had among the lowest normalized peripheral clonal expansion, particularly in CD8+ T cells.

To sequence the TCRbeta CDR3 region, genomic DNA was isolated from the sorted cells. The immunoSEQ Assay was used to sequence the TCRbeta CDR3 regions. Entries here come from immuneACCESS through TCRdb and include only in-frame sequences with V and J called. Some clones fail to appear in such tables; in the studies checked, an unresolved V gene covers under half of the shortfall, and the cause of the remainder is unknown. The sample table shows around 60,000 clones, and around 93% are seen once. The top ten clonotypes cover about 0.44% of the sample. The trial excluded patients who had a history of autoimmune disease or were on systemic immunosuppression. Peripheral blood for TCR sequencing was collected from all dose cohorts at baseline, on cycle 4 day 1, and on cycle 7 day 1. The samples were drawn from a first-in-human, open-label, multicenter phase I dose-escalation trial of ivuxolimab. Adults with locally advanced or metastatic melanoma, renal cell carcinoma, hepatocellular carcinoma or head and neck squamous cell carcinoma were enrolled in the trial. Before TCR sequencing, CD4+ T cells and CD8+ T cells were sorted from peripheral blood as separate populations.

The germline V gene yields MDHEN for CDR1 and SYDVKM for CDR2. Inclusive of the bounding cysteine and phenylalanine, the CDR3 is 16 residues long. Only the CDR3 portion is preserved as DNA: 48 bases, with reading frame beginning at the first base. Ends trimmed: V by 1 base, J by 0 bases; bases unmatched to a gene: 5. In the case of this clone: No cognate antigen has been identified for it. Base qualities are not recorded, but no much larger clone differs from it by a single base.

This sequence originates from an adult with an advanced solid tumor such as melanoma, head and neck, liver or kidney cancer. This chain is built from TRBV28 and TRBJ1-1, with TRBD1 matching 7 junction bases. Sequencing was performed on CD4+ or CD8+ T cells sorted from blood, taken in a trial of the OX40 agonist ivuxolimab. Read as DNA, the sequence is TGTGCCAGCAGTTTATTTTCGGGACAGATGAACACTGAAGCTTTCTTT. The encoded protein is CASSLFSGQMNTEAFF. When the CDR3 is completed using the reference TRBV28 and TRBJ1-1 genes on either side, the full variable domain is DVKVTQSSRYLVKRTGEKVFLECVQDMDHENMFWYRQDPGLGLRLIYFSYDVKMKEKGDIPEGYSVSREKKERFSLILESASTNQTSMYLCASSLFSGQMNTEAFFGQGTRLTVV.